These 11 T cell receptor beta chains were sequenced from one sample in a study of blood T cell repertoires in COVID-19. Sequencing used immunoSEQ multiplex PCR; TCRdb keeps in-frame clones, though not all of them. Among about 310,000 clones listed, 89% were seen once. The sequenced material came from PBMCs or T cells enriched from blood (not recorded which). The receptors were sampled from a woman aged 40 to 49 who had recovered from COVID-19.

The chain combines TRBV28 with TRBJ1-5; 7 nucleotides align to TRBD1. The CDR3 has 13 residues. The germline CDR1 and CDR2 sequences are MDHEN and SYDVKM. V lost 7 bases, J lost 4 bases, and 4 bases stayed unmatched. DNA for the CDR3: TGTGCCAGCACTCCACAGGGGAATCAGCCCCAGCATTTT. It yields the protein CASTPQGNQPQHF.

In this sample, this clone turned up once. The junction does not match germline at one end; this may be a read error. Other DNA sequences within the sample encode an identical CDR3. CDR3 in DNA: TGTGCCAGCAGTATAGAATGGACAGACACTGAAGCCTTCTTT. Its protein is CASSIEWTDTEAFF. The rearrangement uses TRBV28 and TRBJ1-1, with D possibly TRBD1 on 6 matching bases. Germline V gene lookup returns CDR1 MDHEN and CDR2 SYDVKM. The CDR3 runs 14 residues.

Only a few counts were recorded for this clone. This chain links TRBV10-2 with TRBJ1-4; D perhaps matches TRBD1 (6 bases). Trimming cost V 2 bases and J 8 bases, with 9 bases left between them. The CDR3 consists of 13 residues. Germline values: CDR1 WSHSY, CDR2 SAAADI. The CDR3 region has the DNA TGCGCCAGCAGTGAGCAGGGGCTGGAAAAACTGTTTTTT. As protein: CASSEQGLEKLFF.

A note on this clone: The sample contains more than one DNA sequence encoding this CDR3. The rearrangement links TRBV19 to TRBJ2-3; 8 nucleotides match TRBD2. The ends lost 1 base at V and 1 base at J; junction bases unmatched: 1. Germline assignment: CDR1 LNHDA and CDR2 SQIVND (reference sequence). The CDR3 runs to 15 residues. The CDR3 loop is CASSIVRGGTDTQYF. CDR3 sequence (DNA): TGTGCCAGTAGTATAGTGCGGGGGGGCACAGATACGCAGTATTTT.

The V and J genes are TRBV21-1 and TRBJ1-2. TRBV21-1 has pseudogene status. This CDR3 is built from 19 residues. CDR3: CASSFPRGGGAEVGGGYTF. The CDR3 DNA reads TGTGCCAGCAGCTTCCCTCGCGGCGGAGGGGCCGAAGTGGGGGGTGGCTACACCTTC.

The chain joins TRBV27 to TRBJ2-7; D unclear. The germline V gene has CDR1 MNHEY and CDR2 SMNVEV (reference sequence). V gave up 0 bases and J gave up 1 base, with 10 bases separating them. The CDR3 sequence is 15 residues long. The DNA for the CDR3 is TGTGCCAGCAGTTTATCGACTTCTCCTTCCTACGAGCAGTACTTC. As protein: CASSLSTSPSYEQYF.

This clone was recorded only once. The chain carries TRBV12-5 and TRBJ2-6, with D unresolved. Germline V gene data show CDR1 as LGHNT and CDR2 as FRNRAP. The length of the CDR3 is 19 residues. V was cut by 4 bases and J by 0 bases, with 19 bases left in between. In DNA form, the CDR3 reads TGTGCTAGTGGTTCCTCCCACGGCAGCGAAAGCTCTGGGGCCAACGTCCTGACTTTC. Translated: CASGSSHGSESSGANVLTF.

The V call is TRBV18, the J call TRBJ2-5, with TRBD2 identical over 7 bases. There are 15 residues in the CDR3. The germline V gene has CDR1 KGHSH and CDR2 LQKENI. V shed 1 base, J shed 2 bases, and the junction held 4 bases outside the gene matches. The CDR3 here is CASSPLGGIQETQYF. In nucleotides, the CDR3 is TGTGCCAGCTCACCACTGGGGGGGATACAAGAGACCCAGTACTTC.

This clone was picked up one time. The CDR3 DNA reads as TGTGCCAGCAGCGTAGCCGGGGTTCAGGAAAAACTGTTTTTT. The encoded protein is CASSVAGVQEKLFF. V usage is TRBV9 and J usage is TRBJ1-4; D gene uncertain. The CDR3 extends over 14 amino acids. Germline CDR1 reads SGDLS; CDR2 reads YYNGEE. Trimming pared 0 bases from V and 8 bases from J, leaving 11 bases between.

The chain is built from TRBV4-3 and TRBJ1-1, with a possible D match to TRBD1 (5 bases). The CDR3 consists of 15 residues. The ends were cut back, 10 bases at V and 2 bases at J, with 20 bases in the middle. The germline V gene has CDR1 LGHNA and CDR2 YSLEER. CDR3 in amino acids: CATRVLGDYNTEAFF. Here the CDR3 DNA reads TGCGCCACCCGAGTCCTGGGGGACTACAACACTGAAGCTTTCTTT.

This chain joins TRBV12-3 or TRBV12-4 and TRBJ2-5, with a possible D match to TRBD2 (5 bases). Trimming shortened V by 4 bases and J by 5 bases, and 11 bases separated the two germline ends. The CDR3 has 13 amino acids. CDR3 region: CASSWQTGETQYF. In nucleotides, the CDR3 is TGTGCCAGCAGTTGGCAGACGGGGGAGACCCAGTACTTC.